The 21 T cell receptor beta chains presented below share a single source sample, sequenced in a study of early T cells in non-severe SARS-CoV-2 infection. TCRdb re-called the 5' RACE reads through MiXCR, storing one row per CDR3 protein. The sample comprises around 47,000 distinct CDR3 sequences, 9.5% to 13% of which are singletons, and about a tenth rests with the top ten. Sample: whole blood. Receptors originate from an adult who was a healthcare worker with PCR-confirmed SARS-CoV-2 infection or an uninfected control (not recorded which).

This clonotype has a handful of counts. Here the CDR3 DNA reads TGTGCCAGCAGTTACTCGGACTTGGGGGGTAACTATGGCTACACCTTC. This sequence encodes CASSYSDLGGNYGYTF. The chain joins TRBV6-5 to TRBJ1-2, with a possible D match to TRBD1 (5 bases). The CDR3 has 16 amino acids. Germline V gene data show CDR1 as MNHEY and CDR2 as SVGAGI. Trimming shortened V by 0 bases and J by 1 base, and 12 bases separated the two germline ends.

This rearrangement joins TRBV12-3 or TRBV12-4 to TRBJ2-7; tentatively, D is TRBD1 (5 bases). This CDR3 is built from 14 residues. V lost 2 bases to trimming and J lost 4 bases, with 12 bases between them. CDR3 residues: CASSLPGMDYEQYF. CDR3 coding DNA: TGTGCCAGCAGTTTACCAGGGATGGATTACGAGCAGTACTTC.

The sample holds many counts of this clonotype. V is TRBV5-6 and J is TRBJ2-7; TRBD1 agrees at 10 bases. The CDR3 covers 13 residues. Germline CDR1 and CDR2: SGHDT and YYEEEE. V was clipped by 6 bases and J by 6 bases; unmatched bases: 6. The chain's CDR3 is CASTRQGAGEQYF. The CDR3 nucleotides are TGTGCCAGCACCCGACAGGGGGCCGGCGAGCAGTACTTC.

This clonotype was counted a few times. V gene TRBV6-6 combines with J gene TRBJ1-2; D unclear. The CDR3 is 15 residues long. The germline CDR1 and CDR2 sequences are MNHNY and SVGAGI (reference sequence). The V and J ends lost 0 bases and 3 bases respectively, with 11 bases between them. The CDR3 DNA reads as TGTGCCAGCAGTTACTCGAGGACGGCTTACTATGGCTACACCTTC. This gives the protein CASSYSRTAYYGYTF.

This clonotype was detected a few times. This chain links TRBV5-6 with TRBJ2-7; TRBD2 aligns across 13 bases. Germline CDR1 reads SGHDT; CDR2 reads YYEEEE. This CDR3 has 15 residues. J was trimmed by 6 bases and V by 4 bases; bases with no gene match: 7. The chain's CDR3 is CASSALAGGPGEQYF. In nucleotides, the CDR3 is TGTGCCAGCAGCGCACTAGCGGGGGGGCCGGGCGAGCAGTACTTC.

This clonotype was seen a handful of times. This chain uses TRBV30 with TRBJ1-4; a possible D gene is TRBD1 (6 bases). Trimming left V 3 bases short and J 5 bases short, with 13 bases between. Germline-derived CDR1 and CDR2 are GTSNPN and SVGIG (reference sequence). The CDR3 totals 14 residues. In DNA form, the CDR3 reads TGTGCCTGGAGCATAACAGGGTCGAATGAAAAACTGTTTTTT. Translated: CAWSITGSNEKLFF.

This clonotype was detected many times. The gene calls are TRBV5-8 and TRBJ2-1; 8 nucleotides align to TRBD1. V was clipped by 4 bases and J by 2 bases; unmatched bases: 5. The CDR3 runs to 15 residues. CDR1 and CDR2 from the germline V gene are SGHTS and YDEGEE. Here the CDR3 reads CASSGQGAPYNEQFF. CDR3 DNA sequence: TGTGCCAGCAGCGGGCAGGGGGCCCCCTACAATGAGCAGTTCTTC.

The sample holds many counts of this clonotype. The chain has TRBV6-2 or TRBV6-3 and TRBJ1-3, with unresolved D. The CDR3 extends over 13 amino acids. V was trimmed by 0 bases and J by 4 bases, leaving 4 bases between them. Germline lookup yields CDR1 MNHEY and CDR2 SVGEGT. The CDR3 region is CASSYSRGNTIYF. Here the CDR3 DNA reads TGTGCCAGCAGTTACTCGCGGGGAAACACCATATATTTT.

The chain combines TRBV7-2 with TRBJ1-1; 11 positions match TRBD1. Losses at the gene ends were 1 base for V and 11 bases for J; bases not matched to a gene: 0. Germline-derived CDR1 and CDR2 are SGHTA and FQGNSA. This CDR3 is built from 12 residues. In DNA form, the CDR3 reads TGTGCCAGCAGCTTAGGGGACAGGGGGGCTTTCTTT. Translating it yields CASSLGDRGAFF. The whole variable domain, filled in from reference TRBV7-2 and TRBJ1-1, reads GAGVSQSPSNKVTEKGKDVELRCDPISGHTALYWYRQSLGQGLEFLIYFQGNSAPDKSGLPSDRFSAERTGGSVSTLTIQRTQQEDSAVYLCASSLGDRGAFFGQGTRLTVV.

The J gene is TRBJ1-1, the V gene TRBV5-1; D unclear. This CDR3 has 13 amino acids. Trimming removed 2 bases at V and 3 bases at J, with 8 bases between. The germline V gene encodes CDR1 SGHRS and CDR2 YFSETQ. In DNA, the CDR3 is TGCGCCAGCAGCTTTACGGAGGACACTGAAGCTTTCTTT. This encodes CASSFTEDTEAFF.

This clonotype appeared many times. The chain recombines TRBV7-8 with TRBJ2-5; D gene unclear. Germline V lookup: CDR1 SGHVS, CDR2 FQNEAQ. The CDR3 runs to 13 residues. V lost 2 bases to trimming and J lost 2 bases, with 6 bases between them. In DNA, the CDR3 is TGTGCCAGCAGCTTACAGGATCAAGAGACCCAGTACTTC. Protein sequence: CASSLQDQETQYF.

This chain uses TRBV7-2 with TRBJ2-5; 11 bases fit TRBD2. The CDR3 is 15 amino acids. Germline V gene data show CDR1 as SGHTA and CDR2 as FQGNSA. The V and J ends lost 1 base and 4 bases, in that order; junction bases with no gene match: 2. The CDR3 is CASSLGSGGAETQYF. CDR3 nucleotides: TGTGCCAGCAGCTTAGGTAGCGGGGGGGCAGAGACCCAGTACTTC.

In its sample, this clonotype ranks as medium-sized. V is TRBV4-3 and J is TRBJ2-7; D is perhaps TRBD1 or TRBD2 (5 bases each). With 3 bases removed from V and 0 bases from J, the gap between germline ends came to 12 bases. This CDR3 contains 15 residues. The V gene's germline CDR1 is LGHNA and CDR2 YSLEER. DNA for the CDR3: TGCGCCAGCAGCCAGGGGACGAGTAACTCCTACGAGCAGTACTTC. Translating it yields CASSQGTSNSYEQYF.

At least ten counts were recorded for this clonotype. The CDR3 reads CASSVEYRGGEQYF. The CDR3 nucleotides are TGTGCCAGCAGCGTTGAATACCGGGGAGGAGAGCAGTACTTC. J is TRBJ2-7 and V is TRBV9; D might be TRBD2 (6 bases). The CDR3 has 14 amino acids. The V and J ends lost 2 bases and 7 bases respectively, with 16 bases between them. The germline V gene has CDR1 SGDLS and CDR2 YYNGEE.

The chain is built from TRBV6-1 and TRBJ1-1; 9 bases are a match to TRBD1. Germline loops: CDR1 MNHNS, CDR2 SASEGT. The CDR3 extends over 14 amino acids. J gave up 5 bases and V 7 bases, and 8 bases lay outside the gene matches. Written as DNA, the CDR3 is TGTGCCAGCATTTTACAGGGGGCCGGAACTGAAGCTTTCTTT. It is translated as CASILQGAGTEAFF.

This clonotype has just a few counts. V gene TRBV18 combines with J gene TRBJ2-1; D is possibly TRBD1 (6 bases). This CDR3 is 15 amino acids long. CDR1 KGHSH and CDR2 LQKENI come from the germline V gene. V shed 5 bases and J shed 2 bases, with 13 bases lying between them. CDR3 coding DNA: TGTGCCAGCTCATGGTCGACAGGAGCCTACAATGAGCAGTTCTTC. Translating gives CASSWSTGAYNEQFF.

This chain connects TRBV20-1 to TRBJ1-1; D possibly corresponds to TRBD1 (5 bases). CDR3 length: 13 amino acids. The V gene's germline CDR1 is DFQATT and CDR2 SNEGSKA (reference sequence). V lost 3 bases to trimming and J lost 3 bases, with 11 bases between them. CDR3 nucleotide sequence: TGCAGTGCTAGGGTGACAGAAGACACTGAAGCTTTCTTT. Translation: CSARVTEDTEAFF.

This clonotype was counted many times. The CDR3 DNA sequence: TGTGCCAGCAGTTTAAGCCTGAACACCGGGGAGCTGTTTTTT. Protein sequence: CASSLSLNTGELFF. The rearrangement joins TRBV6-2 or TRBV6-3 to TRBJ2-2; D remains ambiguous. CDR3 length equals 14 residues. In germline, CDR1 is MNHEY, CDR2 SVGEGT. Trimming removed 4 bases at V and 1 base at J, with 7 bases between.

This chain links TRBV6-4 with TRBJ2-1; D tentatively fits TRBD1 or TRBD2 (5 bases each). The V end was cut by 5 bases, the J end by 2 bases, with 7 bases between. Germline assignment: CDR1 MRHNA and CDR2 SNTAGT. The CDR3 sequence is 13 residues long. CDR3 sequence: CASSMGAYNEQFF. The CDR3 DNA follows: TGTGCCAGCAGTATGGGGGCCTACAATGAGCAGTTCTTC.

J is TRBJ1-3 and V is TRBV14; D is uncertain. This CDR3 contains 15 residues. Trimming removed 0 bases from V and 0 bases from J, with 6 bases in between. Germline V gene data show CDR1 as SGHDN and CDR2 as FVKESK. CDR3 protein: CASSQEFGSGNTIYF. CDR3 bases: TGTGCCAGCAGCCAAGAATTCGGCTCTGGAAACACCATATATTTT.

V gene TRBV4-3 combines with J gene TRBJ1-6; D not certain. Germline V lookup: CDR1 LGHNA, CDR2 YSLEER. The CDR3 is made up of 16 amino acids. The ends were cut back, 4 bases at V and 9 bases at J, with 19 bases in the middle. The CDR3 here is CASSPDFPLRGSPLHF. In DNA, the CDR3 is TGCGCCAGCAGCCCGGACTTCCCGCTGCGAGGTTCACCCCTCCACTTT.